Presented here are 23 T cell receptor beta chains from one specimen sequenced in a study of CDR3 diversity in severe acne. TCRdb reanalysed the PCR reads using MiXCR and keeps one entry per CDR3 protein. The table shows approximately 90,000 distinct CDR3 sequences, with around 50% occurring only once. Sequences were obtained from blood. All receptors come from a male donor with severe acne vulgaris.

This clonotype was seen many times. The V and J genes are TRBV19 and TRBJ2-1; maybe TRBD1 (5 bases). The CDR3 contains 13 residues. V was clipped by 9 bases and J by 8 bases, with 17 bases between them. Per the germline V gene, CDR1 is LNHDA and CDR2 is SQIVND (reference sequence). The CDR3: CASGRQFRDEQFF. In DNA form, the CDR3 reads TGTGCCAGCGGTCGACAGTTTAGGGATGAGCAGTTCTTC.

The genes are TRBV2 and TRBJ2-6, with D unclear. This CDR3 contains 15 residues. V was shortened by 3 bases and J by 3 bases, with 9 bases between the two germline ends. CDR1 and CDR2 from the germline V gene are SNHLY and FYNNEI. The CDR3 reads CASSEDLYGANVLTF. The CDR3 DNA follows: TGTGCCAGCAGTGAGGACCTATATGGGGCCAACGTCCTGACTTTC.

Notes on this clonotype: The junction departs from germline at one end; a sequencing error may be responsible. The J gene is TRBJ1-1, the V gene TRBV15; no firm D call. Looked up from germline, CDR1 is LNHNV and CDR2 is YYDKDF (reference sequence). The CDR3 extends over 13 amino acids. The CDR3 region is CATRPLESTEAFF. The CDR3 DNA follows: TGTGCCACCAGACCCCTCGAGAGCACTGAAGCCTTCTTT.

This clonotype has a count of ten or more. The rearrangement uses TRBV7-9 and TRBJ1-1, with 12 bases matching TRBD1. The CDR3 is made up of 14 amino acids. Germline V gives CDR1 SEHNR, CDR2 FQNEAQ (reference sequence). J gave up 7 bases and V 7 bases, and 7 bases lay outside the gene matches. The CDR3 DNA follows: TGTGCCAGCACCCCGGGACAGGGGGCAGGTGAAGCTTTCTTT. It specifies CASTPGQGAGEAFF.

V usage is TRBV25-1 and J usage is TRBJ1-5, with D tentatively TRBD1 (5 bases). V gave up 2 bases and J gave up 5 bases, with 13 bases separating them. The CDR3 runs 15 residues. From germline, CDR1 is MGHDK and CDR2 SYGVNS. The CDR3 reads CASSEVRGAYQPQHF. The CDR3 DNA reads as TGTGCCAGCAGTGAAGTCCGAGGGGCCTATCAGCCCCAGCATTTT.

Concerning this clonotype: One junction end disagrees with the germline gene, perhaps due to a read error. The V gene is TRBV7-7, the J gene TRBJ2-2; 7 bases map to TRBD2. Germline lookup yields CDR1 SSHAT and CDR2 FNYEAQ (reference sequence). The CDR3 sequence is 15 residues long. The CDR3 sequence is CASSPTSVSTGELFF. For the CDR3, the DNA is TGTGCTAGCAGCCCTACTAGCGTCAGCACCGGGGAGCTGTTTTTT.

The chain joins TRBV11-2 to TRBJ2-7, with D possibly matching TRBD1 (6 bases). Trimming shortened V by 5 bases and J by 5 bases, and 22 bases separated the two germline ends. The CDR3 is 16 residues long. Germline V gene lookup returns CDR1 SGHAT and CDR2 FQNNGV. The CDR3 spells CASSLRAGTKADEQYF. The CDR3 coding sequence is TGTGCCAGCAGCCTAAGGGCCGGGACAAAGGCAGACGAGCAGTACTTC. Based on the CDR3 plus reference TRBV11-2 and TRBJ2-7, the full variable domain is EAGVAQSPRYKIIEKRQSVAFWCNPISGHATLYWYQQILGQGPKLLIQFQNNGVVDDSQLPKDRFSAERLKGVDSTLKIQPAKLEDSAVYLCASSLRAGTKADEQYFGPGTRLTVT.

The table lists this clonotype with a few counts. The V and J genes are TRBV11-2 and TRBJ1-1; D call uncertain. Trimming stripped 6 bases from V and 2 bases from J, with 10 bases between. Germline values: CDR1 SGHAT, CDR2 FQNNGV. CDR3 length equals 13 residues. The CDR3 sequence: CASRRKINTEAFF. In nucleotides, the CDR3 is TGTGCCAGCAGGAGGAAAATTAACACTGAAGCTTTCTTT.

This clonotype was seen at least ten times. The rearrangement links TRBV25-1 to TRBJ1-1; no clear D. V lost 2 bases and J lost 1, with 8 bases in between. The CDR3 runs to 14 residues. The germline V gene encodes CDR1 MGHDK and CDR2 SYGVNS. In DNA, the CDR3 is TGTGCCAGCAGTGAAGTCTCGCCGAACACTGAAGCTTTCTTT. Its translation is CASSEVSPNTEAFF.

The chain has TRBV5-8 and TRBJ1-5, with TRBD1 identical over 10 bases. Trimming at V came to 0 bases and at J to 7 bases, leaving 1 base not matched to a gene. The CDR3 length is 14 residues. Germline V gene data show CDR1 as SGHTS and CDR2 as YDEGEE. The DNA of the CDR3 is TGTGCCAGCAGCTTGGGGACAGGGGGACAGCCCCAGCATTTT. The encoded protein is CASSLGTGGQPQHF.

This clonotype was found many times. The genes are TRBV29-1 and TRBJ1-2; D is unresolved. V lost 5 bases and J lost 7, with 14 bases in between. The V gene's germline CDR1 is SQVTM and CDR2 ANQGSEA. This CDR3 spans 12 amino acids. CDR3 bases: TGCAGCGTTCAAGGAGGGAACGGTGGCTACACCTTC. Translation: CSVQGGNGGYTF.

This clonotype was detected ten times or more. This sequence joins TRBV7-9 and TRBJ2-1; D is unresolved. From germline, CDR1 is SEHNR and CDR2 FQNEAQ (reference sequence). The CDR3 loop spans 11 amino acids. Trimming took 6 bases from V and 9 from J, leaving 9 bases between them. The CDR3 loop reads CASRSMGEQFF. The CDR3 DNA sequence: TGTGCCAGCAGGTCGATGGGTGAGCAGTTCTTC.

The chain joins TRBV9 to TRBJ2-6; D is uncertain. V dropped 3 bases and J dropped 4 bases, with 8 bases sitting between them. Germline assignment: CDR1 SGDLS and CDR2 YYNGEE. This CDR3 is 14 amino acids long. The CDR3 is CASSETSGANVLTF. DNA for the CDR3: TGTGCCAGCAGCGAGACCTCCGGGGCCAACGTCCTGACTTTC.

The chain has TRBV7-9 and TRBJ1-1, with 12 bases aligning to TRBD1. Germline lookup yields CDR1 SEHNR and CDR2 FQNEAQ (reference sequence). The CDR3 extends over 15 amino acids. The junction had 5 bases not matched to a gene; V was cut back by 5 bases and J by 4 bases. The CDR3 reads CASSPGQGAITEAFF. For the CDR3, the DNA is TGTGCCAGCAGCCCGGGACAGGGGGCAATCACTGAAGCTTTCTTT.

Turning to this clonotype: The junction and the germline gene differ at one end; a read error may be behind it. The V gene is TRBV25-1, the J gene TRBJ2-7; D unresolved. Germline assignment: CDR1 MGHDK and CDR2 SYGVNS. This CDR3 is 16 amino acids long. The DNA for the CDR3 is TGTGCCACCAGTGCCTCAGCCCTGACGGACTCCTACGAGCAGTACTTC. This gives the protein CATSASALTDSYEQYF.

About this clonotype itself: It is likely a read error, because the conserved phenylalanine at the end of the CDR3 is missing. The DNA is omitted, as the CDR3 cannot be located on it reliably, and the CDR3 follows TCRdb's listing. The gene calls are TRBV29-1 and TRBJ1-1. Germline CDR1 is SQVTM and CDR2 is ANQGSEA. The CDR3 has 9 residues if both end residues are counted. The CDR3 loop reads CSVGGGPLG.

This chain joins TRBV29-1 and TRBJ2-7; no clear D. This CDR3 spans 13 amino acids. The V gene's germline CDR1 is SQVTM and CDR2 ANQGSEA. V was trimmed by 4 bases and J by 0 bases, leaving 10 bases between them. CDR3 nucleotide sequence: TGCAGCGTTGGGCCAATCGGCTCCTACGAGCAGTACTTC. Translating gives CSVGPIGSYEQYF.

This clonotype was recorded at least ten times. Here the CDR3 DNA reads TGTGCCAGCAGCCCCAATGGGGCTAGCGGGAGCCACGAGCAGTACTTC. It translates to CASSPNGASGSHEQYF. V usage is TRBV9 and J usage is TRBJ2-7; 10 bases fit TRBD2. Germline V gene lookup returns CDR1 SGDLS and CDR2 YYNGEE. The CDR3 is 16 amino acids. V shed 4 bases, J shed 5 bases, and the junction held 12 bases outside the gene matches.

V is TRBV6-5 and J is TRBJ1-4, with D uncertain. The CDR3 sequence is 15 residues long. Per germline, CDR1 MNHEY and CDR2 SVGAGI. Deletions cut 8 bases from V and 0 bases from J, with 13 bases between. The CDR3 region has the DNA TGTGCCAGCCGGTCGCCCTATGCAACTAATGAAAAACTGTTTTTT. This encodes CASRSPYATNEKLFF.

This clonotype was detected a few times. A clone one base away is much larger, so this may be a read error. The chain combines TRBV15 with TRBJ2-7; D is perhaps TRBD2 (6 bases). Per the germline V gene, CDR1 is LNHNV and CDR2 is YYDKDF (reference sequence). CDR3 length: 14 residues. The CDR3 sequence: CATGTRRGSYEQYF. CDR3 sequence (DNA): TGTGCGACCGGTACAAGGAGGGGCTCCTACGAGCAGTACTTC. The complete variable domain, with remaining parts taken from reference TRBV15 and TRBJ2-7, reads DAMVIQNPRYQVTQFGKPVTLSCSQTLNHNVMYWYQQKSSQAPKLLFHYYDKDFNNEADTPDNFQSRRPNTSFCFLDIRSPGLGDTAMYLCATGTRRGSYEQYFGPGTRLTVT.

Concerning this clonotype: The conserved phenylalanine or tryptophan normally closing the CDR3 is absent here, so this likely arose from a read error. V gene TRBV4-2 combines with J gene TRBJ2-5; 11 bases are shared with TRBD1. The CDR3 has 16 amino acids. Germline CDR1 and CDR2: LGHNA and YNFKEQ. CDR3 sequence reads: CASSQGIGTGGETQYL. In DNA form, the CDR3 reads TGTGCCAGCAGCCAAGGAATAGGGACAGGGGGAGAGACTCAGTACCTC.

This rearrangement joins TRBV19 to TRBJ2-7, with a possible D match to TRBD2 (7 bases). Germline-derived CDR1 and CDR2 are LNHDA and SQIVND (reference sequence). The CDR3 totals 16 residues. CDR3 protein: CDTQDQGRGSYNEQYF. The CDR3 DNA sequence: TGTGACACCCAAGATCAAGGGAGGGGGTCCTACAACGAGCAGTACTTC.

Note on this clonotype: The junction departs from germline at one end; a sequencing error may be responsible. J is TRBJ1-3 and V is TRBV5-1; D is undetermined. The length of the CDR3 is 16 residues. Germline CDR1 reads SGHRS; CDR2 reads YFSETQ. The CDR3 region is CASSAQTGISGNTVYF. The CDR3 bases are TGCGCCAGCAGCGCGCAGACGGGAATCTCTGGAAACACCGTATATTTT.